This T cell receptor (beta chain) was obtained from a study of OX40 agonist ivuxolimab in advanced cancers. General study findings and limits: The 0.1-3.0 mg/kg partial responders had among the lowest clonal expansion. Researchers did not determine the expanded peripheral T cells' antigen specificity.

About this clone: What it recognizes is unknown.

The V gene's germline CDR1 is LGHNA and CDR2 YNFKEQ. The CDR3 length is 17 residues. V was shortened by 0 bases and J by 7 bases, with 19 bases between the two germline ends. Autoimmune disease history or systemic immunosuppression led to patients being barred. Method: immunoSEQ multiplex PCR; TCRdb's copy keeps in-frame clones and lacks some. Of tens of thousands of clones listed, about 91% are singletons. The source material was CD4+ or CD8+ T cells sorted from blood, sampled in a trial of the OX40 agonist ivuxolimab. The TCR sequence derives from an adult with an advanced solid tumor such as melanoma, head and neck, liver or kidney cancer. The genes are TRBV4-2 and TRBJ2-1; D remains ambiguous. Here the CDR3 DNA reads TGTGCCAGCAGCCAAGATTGGAACAGCCTTTTGAAAAATGAGCAGTTCTTC. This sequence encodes CASSQDWNSLLKNEQFF.